A single TCR beta chain is shown here with its context. This CDR3 is built from 13 residues. Deletions cut 4 bases from V and 3 bases from J, with 9 bases between. CDR1 and CDR2 (germline): MDHEN, SYDVKM. This sample is drawn from a study of beta chain features in type 1 diabetes. Isolated RNA was reverse transcribed in full, so expressed TCRB transcripts were sequenced. The method was immunoSEQ multiplex PCR; TCRdb's version includes in-frame clones alone and lacks a portion of them. The sample carries roughly 310,000 clones, roughly 11% recorded once. Markers CD45RO/CCR7/CD25/CD127/CD95/CD27 served to sort CD4+ naive, central memory, regulatory and stem cell-like memory cells.

This sequence joins TRBV28 and TRBJ1-2; D not resolved. Sample: naive CD4+ T cells from blood. The receptor was derived from a woman aged 30 to 39 in good health. CDR3 sequence: CASSSLTDYGYTF. DNA of the CDR3: TGTGCCAGCAGTTCTCTCACTGACTATGGCTACACCTTC.